The T cell receptor beta chain described here comes from a study of graft-versus-host responses after intestinal transplantation (dated by TCRdb to about 2021). For the study in its entirety: Recipients received multivisceral, liver-intestinal, or isolated intestinal transplants. Anti-thymocyte globulin induction was given to all recipients, followed by maintenance tacrolimus and steroids for about 3 years. After intestinal transplantation, graft-versus-host and host-versus-graft alloreactive T cell clones in the graft, circulation and bone marrow were tracked using bulk TCR-beta CDR3 sequencing. To identify alloreactive clones, pre-transplant mixed lymphocyte reaction products were sequenced and then compared with unstimulated pre-transplant donor and recipient T cells. The cohort enrolled 24 intestinal transplant recipients including one retransplant, and a few patients lacking pretransplant specimens were excluded. A peak of at least 4% donor T cells among recipient peripheral blood mononuclear cells was the definition used for donor T cell macrochimerism. Rather than being sequenced by the commercial service, samples from a few later patients were sequenced in-house on an Illumina MiSeq and processed with MiXCR. The research as a whole found: High GvH to HvG T cell clonal ratios were observed in the allografts of patients with donor T cell macrochimerism. GvH clones were detected in recipient bone marrow, and some of these GvH clones were observed earlier in ileal mucosa or blood, consistent with an intestinal mucosal origin. Conclusions were limited by the relatively low number and heterogeneity of intestinal transplant patients. Early after transplant, declines in HvG clones were associated with peak levels of circulating GvH clones.

The CDR3 runs 18 amino acids, cysteine and phenylalanine included. Of the read, only the CDR3 DNA is kept; its 54 bases are in frame from base 1. Trimming at the junction amounts to 8 bases on V and 6 bases on J, and the germline ends lie 28 bases apart. Libraries were prepared through the immunoSEQ multiplex PCR assay. High-throughput TCR-beta CDR3 sequencing of genomic DNA from most patients was performed by Adaptive Biotechnologies. The study's own analysis went as follows. TCR sequencing data were retrieved from Adaptive's ImmunoSEQ software for 15 to 20 patients, whereas a few other patients were processed with MiXCR and VDJtools. CDR3 nucleotide sequences shared by donor and recipient were removed because the origin of these sequences could not be assigned. To count as alloreactive, a clone needed at least 2-fold expansion over unstimulated cells and a minimum CFSE-low frequency of 0.002% (template counts) or 0.001% (read counts). A clone was considered mappable if detected in the sequenced pre-transplant spleen, lymph node, or MLR CFSE-low populations of the donor or recipient. Cumulative frequency of alloreactive clones was calculated as a percentage of all sequences weighted by copy number. Held by TCRdb, this immuneACCESS table contains in-frame sequences only and omits some clones. Under half of the omission traces to an unresolved V gene where checked; the cause of the rest is unknown. That table supplies the V and J calls and clone size; D and trimming were determined from the DNA. The sample table contains tens of thousands of clones; only one count was recorded for 85% to 90% of them. 5% to 6.5% of the sample is in the top ten clones.

About this clone: It lacks a known antigen. No quality values exist for individual bases; no much larger clone is one base distant.

Blood samples were collected up to 4 times in the first month after transplant and then at least monthly when available. The TCR originated in a human patient who received an intestinal transplant, so some T cells may come from the graft donor. The chain is encoded by TRBV23-1 joined to TRBJ1-4, with the D gene call left open. Being an ORF, TRBV23-1 has a function that is uncertain. The sample in question was PBMCs, obtained roughly 65 days after intestinal transplantation. The DNA sequence is TGCGCCAGCCCATTCACGAGAGGACCCGACGGGGTCGATGAAAAACTGTTTTTT. Translated, this is CASPFTRGPDGVDEKLFF.